A selection of T cell receptor beta chains follows, all from one sample in a study of shared clonotypes between healthy human individuals. Some clones are missing from TCRdb's copy, which holds only in-frame ones; the method was immunoSEQ multiplex PCR. Among 450,000 to 600,000 clones listed, roughly 85% were seen once. The sample comprised PBMCs. The receptors derive from a woman in her thirties or forties in good health. Some clones in this sample may be carry-over from other donors' samples. Each CDR3 is given with its conserved first and last residue. A D gene is named only where the DNA matches it firmly. Size is omitted from some rows. Given values are once, few, many or a class for expanded clones.

j_call d_call clone_size v_call cdr3_nt cdr3_aa
TRBJ2-7 . . TRBV4-1 TGCGCCAGCAGCACGCGACCGAGCTCCTACGAGCAGTACTTC CASSTRPSSYEQYF
TRBJ2-5 TRBD1 . TRBV9 TGTGCCAGCAGCTACACCGCCGGGACAGGGCCTGAGACCCAGTACTTC CASSYTAGTGPETQYF
TRBJ2-2 . . TRBV6-4 TGTGCCAGCAGAGCAGGGTACACCGGGGAGCTGTTTTTT CASRAGYTGELFF
TRBJ1-1 . . TRBV2 TGTGCCAGCAGTGAAGGCCATATCACTGAAGCTTTCTTT CASSEGHITEAFF
TRBJ1-2 . many TRBV5-4 TGTGCCAGCACGGCAGCCTGGGGCTATGGCTACACCTTC CASTAAWGYGYTF
TRBJ1-1 TRBD1 . TRBV19 TGTGCCAGTAGTATCCAGGGGGACACTGAAGCTTTCTTT CASSIQGDTEAFF
TRBJ1-1 . . TRBV29-1 TGCAGCGTAGCCACAGGGACTTCGGGCACTGAAGCTTTCTTT CSVATGTSGTEAFF
TRBJ2-7 . once TRBV7-8 TGTGCCAGCAGGACCGCCGGGACAAGCCGAAACTACGAGCAGTACTTC CASRTAGTSRNYEQYF
TRBJ1-3 . . TRBV5-1 TGCGCCAGCAGCCCAGGACAGAATACTGGAAACACCATATATTTT CASSPGQNTGNTIYF
TRBJ2-7 . . TRBV28 TGTGCCAGCAGCCTTTGGGGGACTTACTCCTACGAGCAGTACTTC CASSLWGTYSYEQYF
TRBJ2-6 TRBD1 . TRBV5-1 TGCGCCAGCAGCGCGACAGGGGGCGCCTCTGGGGCCAACGTCCTGACTTTC CASSATGGASGANVLTF
TRBJ2-2 TRBD2 once TRBV11-2 TGTGCCAGCAGCCTAAGGTTCGTAGCGGGGAAGAACACCGGGGAGCTGTTTTTT CASSLRFVAGKNTGELFF
TRBJ2-1 TRBD2 . TRBV29-1 TGCAGCGTTACGGGAGGCAATGAGCAGTTCTTC CSVTGGNEQFF
TRBJ2-7 TRBD2 once TRBV6-1 TGTGCCAGCAGGTGGACTAGCGGGAGCGCCTACGAGCAGTACTTC CASRWTSGSAYEQYF
TRBJ1-1 . . TRBV15 TGTGCCACCAGCAGAAAAACGGCAGGGACTGAAGCTTTCTTT CATSRKTAGTEAFF
TRBJ2-5 TRBD1 . TRBV7-7 TGTGCTAGCAGCCAAGGACAGGGGGGTTGGCAGTACTTC CASSQGQGGWQYF
TRBJ1-4 . . TRBV28 TGTGCCAGCAGTTTATTGCCAGGGATGAATGAAAAACTGTTTTTT CASSLLPGMNEKLFF
TRBJ1-5 TRBD1 . TRBV28 TGTGCCATCAAATACAGGGGAAGTGACAATCAGCCCCAGCATTTT CAIKYRGSDNQPQHF
TRBJ2-4 . . TRBV28 TGTGCCAGCAGGGAGGGGTACATTCAGTACTTC CASREGYIQYF
TRBJ1-2 TRBD1 . TRBV28 TGTGCCAGCAGTGTGCCGGGACAGGGGGCGAGTGGCTACACCTTC CASSVPGQGASGYTF
TRBJ2-6 . . TRBV5-1 TGCGCCAGCAGCTTGGCAGGTGGGGCCAACGTCCTGACTTTC CASSLAGGANVLTF
TRBJ2-2 . . TRBV18 TGTGCCAGCTCACCGACAGGGACTAACACCGGGGAGCTGTTTTTT CASSPTGTNTGELFF
TRBJ2-1 TRBD2 . TRBV19 TGTGCCAGTAGTGCGGGACTAGCGGTCCATGAGCAGTTCTTC CASSAGLAVHEQFF
TRBJ2-7 . once TRBV7-2 TGTGCCAGCAGCTTAGGGTCGGGAGTTGGCGAGCAGTACTTC CASSLGSGVGEQYF
TRBJ1-1 . . TRBV10-3 TGTGCCATCGGGGACTTTACGAACACTGAAGCTTTCTTT CAIGDFTNTEAFF
TRBJ2-1 . . TRBV27 TGTGCCAGCAGTTTAAGAGGGGTCGAGCAGTTCTTC CASSLRGVEQFF
TRBJ1-2 . . TRBV11-2 TGTGCCAGCAGCCATTCAAGGGCAGGTTTCGGCTACACCTTC CASSHSRAGFGYTF
TRBJ2-3 TRBD2 many TRBV6-4 TGTGCCAGCAGTGACGCGGGAGGTAGTGGCACAGATACGCAGTATTTT CASSDAGGSGTDTQYF
TRBJ2-7 TRBD1 . TRBV13 TGTGCCAGCAGCCGACGGACAGGGGAGGGGAGCAACGAGCAGTACTTC CASSRRTGEGSNEQYF
TRBJ1-2 . . TRBV27 TGTGCCAGCAGTTTTCCGGGGGGCTATGGCTACACCTTC CASSFPGGYGYTF
TRBJ2-7 TRBD2 . TRBV11-1 TGTGCCAGCAGCTTAGTCGGACTAGCCTACGAGCAGTACTTC CASSLVGLAYEQYF
TRBJ2-7 TRBD2 once TRBV18 TGTGCCAGCTCGGCAGCGGGGGGCTACGAGCAGTACTTC CASSAAGGYEQYF
TRBJ1-1 . few TRBV18 TGTGCCAGCTCACCAACAGGGAGGGGGTTGAACACTGAAGCTTTCTTT CASSPTGRGLNTEAFF
TRBJ2-1 . . TRBV6-6 TGTGCCAGCAGCCCTACTGGGTCTAGCTATGAGCAGTTCTTC CASSPTGSSYEQFF
TRBJ1-5 . few TRBV28 TGTGCCAGCAGTCGCAGGACTTTGGGCAATCAGCCCCAGCATTTT CASSRRTLGNQPQHF
TRBJ1-2 TRBD1 . TRBV28 TGTGCCAGCAGGCCTGGGACAGAAGAAGGCTACACCTTC CASRPGTEEGYTF
TRBJ1-2 . . TRBV11-2 TGTGCCAGCAGCTCGATCCTCCAGAGAGTCTATGGCTACACCTTC CASSSILQRVYGYTF
TRBJ2-7 . once TRBV5-4 TGTGCCAGCAAGGGCGGCTTCACGACCGAGCAGTACTTC CASKGGFTTEQYF
TRBJ2-1 TRBD1 many TRBV5-1 TGCGCCAGCAGCTTGTGGCAGGGGGACCGCTACAATGAGCAGTTCTTC CASSLWQGDRYNEQFF
TRBJ2-5 . few TRBV11-3 TGTGCCAGCAGCTTAGTCCTCGGGAAAGAGACCCAGTACTTC CASSLVLGKETQYF
TRBJ2-1 . . TRBV6-5 TGTGCCAGCCGAAGGGGGGTGGCGGATGAGCAGTTCTTC CASRRGVADEQFF
TRBJ2-2 . . TRBV19 TGTGCCAGTAGGAGACAACAGGGATCCGGGGAGCTGTTTTTT CASRRQQGSGELFF
TRBJ2-2 . . TRBV6-1 TGTGCCAGCAGTGAAGGAGGGTTTTTGGCCGGGGAGCTGTTTTTT CASSEGGFLAGELFF
TRBJ1-5 TRBD1 . TRBV2 TGTGCCAGCAGTGAGGACAGGCCTTATAGCAATCAGCCCCAGCATTTT CASSEDRPYSNQPQHF
TRBJ1-5 . few TRBV7-9 TGTGCCAGCAGCCCCCCGGGTGGTCAGCCCCAGCATTTT CASSPPGGQPQHF
TRBJ2-2 . once TRBV19 TGTGCCAGTAGTTGGGGCCCCGGGGAGCTGTTTTTT CASSWGPGELFF